This T cell receptor (beta chain) was obtained from a study of T-cell reconstitution after alpha-beta-depleted transplantation in children. The TCRbeta library incorporated unique molecular identifiers. TCRdb passed the PCR reads through MiXCR, listing each CDR3 protein once. The table includes about 830,000 distinct CDR3 sequences, less than 20% detected once. Remarks on this clonotype: The antigen remains unidentified.

Findings and limits, study-wide: Certain patients had high TCRbeta diversity at day 60, and it came from recipient T cells and thymic progenitors that survived. From newly produced T cells came most of the T-cell counts and diversity one year after transplant. Alpha-beta T cells about two months after transplant reportedly derived from several hundred expanded graft clones.

The CDR3 covers 15 residues. Germline V gene lookup returns CDR1 SGDLS and CDR2 YYNGEE. Trimming removed 0 bases at V and 2 bases at J, with 12 bases between. This clonotype was obtained from a male patient under 18 who had a stem cell transplant for acute lymphoblastic leukemia, so the T cells may come from the graft donor. The material was PBMCs, mostly from graft donor cells, obtained 360 days after TCRalphabeta/CD19-depleted stem cell transplant. V gene TRBV9 combines with J gene TRBJ2-7; D not certain. DNA of the CDR3: TGTGCCAGCAGCGTAGACGTCGGCAGTACCTACGAGCAGTACTTC. Translated, it gives CASSVDVGSTYEQYF.